The next 5 T cell receptor beta chains were all read from a single sample in a study of T cells after yellow fever vaccination. TCRdb ran MiXCR on the 5' RACE reads and lists one entry per CDR3 protein. The repertoire includes some 110,000 distinct CDR3 sequences, about 7.8% of them detected once, and approximately 2.7% sits in the top ten. This material consisted of CD4+ T cells sorted from PBMCs, taken approximately 47 days after the first yellow fever vaccination. These receptors were collected from a man aged 18-30 years who received the YFV17D yellow fever vaccine.

This clonotype was seen more than once but under ten times. The chain combines TRBV7-2 with TRBJ1-1; D remains ambiguous. V lost 2 bases and J lost 3, with 10 bases in between. The CDR3 loop spans 14 amino acids. Germline-derived CDR1 and CDR2 are SGHTA and FQGNSA. The CDR3 DNA reads as TGTGCCAGCAGCTTACTGGGGTCGGACACTGAAGCTTTCTTT. Translation gives CASSLLGSDTEAFF. The full variable domain, with the rest looked up from reference TRBV7-2 and TRBJ1-1, is GAGVSQSPSNKVTEKGKDVELRCDPISGHTALYWYRQSLGQGLEFLIYFQGNSAPDKSGLPSDRFSAERTGGSVSTLTIQRTQQEDSAVYLCASSLLGSDTEAFFGQGTRLTVV.

This clonotype was found many times. The chain couples TRBV10-3 to TRBJ2-5; D could derive from TRBD1 or TRBD2 (5 bases each). V lost 5 bases and J 3 bases, leaving 10 bases between the germline ends. Germline loops: CDR1 ENHRY, CDR2 SYGVKD. The CDR3 contains 13 residues. In DNA, the CDR3 is TGTGCCATCAGTCCGGGACGAGAAGAGACCCAGTACTTC. Protein sequence: CAISPGREETQYF.

This clonotype has at least ten counts. V usage is TRBV5-5 and J usage is TRBJ2-7; D is possibly TRBD1 (5 bases). The CDR3 has 15 residues. Germline CDR1 SGHKS, CDR2 YYEKEE (reference sequence). The V end lost 1 base, the J end lost 4 bases, and 15 bases lay between the germline ends. The CDR3 spells CASSLLGAGMYEQYF. CDR3 DNA: TGTGCCAGCAGCTTGCTCGGCGCAGGGATGTACGAGCAGTACTTC.

This clonotype was recorded many times. The chain combines TRBV6-2 or TRBV6-3 with TRBJ1-1; D ambiguous. The CDR3 runs to 13 residues. The V end lost 6 bases, the J end lost 3 bases, and 11 bases lay between the germline ends. Germline CDR1 and CDR2: MNHEY and SVGEGT. DNA of the CDR3: TGTGCCAGCAGGGGGTCGGCGGACACTGAAGCTTTCTTT. Its translation: CASRGSADTEAFF.

The J gene is TRBJ2-3, the V gene TRBV6-1, with TRBD1 matching 7 bases. Germline lookup yields CDR1 MNHNS and CDR2 SASEGT. The CDR3 is 12 amino acids. J gave up 9 bases and V 3 bases, and 3 bases lay outside the gene matches. The CDR3: CASSDDRETQYF. Written as DNA, the CDR3 is TGTGCCAGCAGTGATGACAGGGAGACGCAGTATTTT.